Each of the 30 T cell receptor beta chains below was sequenced from the same sample in a study of human T cells and chemical hapten exposure. TCRdb reprocessed the 5' RACE reads with MiXCR, giving one entry per CDR3 protein. Here the sample spans 81,000 or so distinct CDR3 sequences, under 10% being singletons. Before extraction, the whole blood was not fractionated, and total RNA was taken from it. These receptors were taken from a male donor in good health.

This clonotype came up many times. The chain combines TRBV6-2 or TRBV6-3 with TRBJ1-2; no definite D call. The germline V gene encodes CDR1 MNHEY and CDR2 SVGEGT. V lost 5 bases, J lost 3 bases, and 4 bases lay in between. The CDR3 covers 11 residues. The CDR3 region is CASSLDYGYTF. CDR3 nucleotides: TGTGCCAGCAGTCTAGACTATGGCTACACCTTC.

This clonotype was detected a few times. CDR3 DNA: TGTGCCAGCAGCGCACCGGGACAGGTCAATTCACCCCTCCACTTT. Translated, it gives CASSAPGQVNSPLHF. The rearrangement links TRBV7-9 to TRBJ1-6, with 8 bases fitting TRBD1. Germline CDR1 and CDR2: SEHNR and FQNEAQ (reference sequence). The CDR3 runs to 15 residues. The junction had 7 bases not matched to a gene; V was cut back by 5 bases and J by 7 bases.

This clonotype was seen only a few times. The V gene is TRBV2, the J gene TRBJ1-2; D gene uncertain. CDR3 size: 14 residues. The germline gives CDR1 SNHLY, CDR2 FYNNEI. V dropped 4 bases and J dropped 3 bases, with 12 bases sitting between them. The CDR3 bases are TGTGCCAGCAGTGTCACCAGCTTTGACTATGGCTACACCTTC. Amino acid sequence: CASSVTSFDYGYTF.

This clonotype was picked up many times. The gene calls are TRBV7-2 and TRBJ2-3; D is uncertain. The V gene's germline CDR1 is SGHTA and CDR2 FQGNSA. This CDR3 spans 11 amino acids. The V end lost 6 bases, the J end lost 2 bases, and 3 bases lay between the germline ends. The CDR3 nucleotides are TGTGCCAGCAGTACCACAGATACGCAGTATTTT. Protein sequence: CASSTTDTQYF.

This clonotype was counted ten times or more. This chain connects TRBV4-1 to TRBJ2-7; D perhaps matches TRBD1 (7 bases). Per the germline V gene, CDR1 is MGHRA and CDR2 is YSYEKL. Trimming cost V 0 bases and J 7 bases, with 16 bases left between them. The CDR3 covers 15 residues. The CDR3 protein is CASSQEQGGVREQYF. In DNA, the CDR3 is TGCGCCAGCAGCCAAGAGCAGGGGGGAGTACGGGAGCAGTACTTC.

This clonotype occurred a few times. The chain employs TRBV2 and TRBJ2-7; TRBD1 aligns across 7 bases. This CDR3 region has 15 residues. CDR1 is SNHLY and CDR2 is FYNNEI in the germline V gene. V dropped 1 base and J dropped 0; count of bases not matched to a gene: 3. The DNA for the CDR3 is TGTGCCAGCAGTGAAGAGGGGGCATTCTCCTACGAGCAGTACTTC. The encoded protein is CASSEEGAFSYEQYF.

Many counts were recorded for this clonotype. The chain has TRBV6-5 and TRBJ1-4; 8 bases are a match to TRBD1. Germline CDR1 MNHEY, CDR2 SVGAGI. Losses at the gene ends were 0 bases for V and 0 bases for J; bases not matched to a gene: 9. The CDR3 has 19 amino acids. For the CDR3, the DNA is TGTGCCAGCAGTTACTCCTCAGGACAGGGACTTTCAACTAATGAAAAACTGTTTTTT. Translating gives CASSYSSGQGLSTNEKLFF.

The table lists this clonotype with many counts. This chain connects TRBV4-1 to TRBJ2-2; D gene unclear. V dropped 0 bases and J dropped 2 bases, with 10 bases sitting between them. Germline V lookup: CDR1 MGHRA, CDR2 YSYEKL. This CDR3 has 16 residues. In DNA form, the CDR3 reads TGCGCCAGCAGCCAAGATTTACAGATTAACACCGGGGAGCTGTTTTTT. Its protein is CASSQDLQINTGELFF.

This rearrangement joins TRBV3-1 to TRBJ1-5; 10 bases match TRBD1. Germline CDR1 LGHDT, CDR2 YNNKEL (reference sequence). This CDR3 is built from 19 residues. Trimming removed 0 bases from V and 6 bases from J; junction bases left unmatched: 14. The CDR3, as DNA: TGTGCCAGCAGCCAAGATCCTGGACAGGGGGAGCAAGTAGGTCAGCCCCAGCATTTT. Protein product: CASSQDPGQGEQVGQPQHF.

The gene calls are TRBV11-2 and TRBJ1-1; possibly TRBD1 for D (5 bases). Germline V gene lookup returns CDR1 SGHAT and CDR2 FQNNGV. V was pared by 3 bases and J by 1 base, with 15 bases between. The CDR3 contains 16 residues. The CDR3 nucleotides read TGTGCCAGCAGCTTGGTCTTTGACAGCCCGAACACTGAAGCTTTCTTT. Translation gives CASSLVFDSPNTEAFF.

In this sample, this clonotype turned up a few times. The chain uses TRBV4-3 and TRBJ2-7; 8 bases align to TRBD1. Looked up from germline, CDR1 is LGHNA and CDR2 is YSLEER. The ends lost 0 bases at V and 2 bases at J; junction bases unmatched: 3. The length of the CDR3 is 15 residues. The CDR3 bases are TGCGCCAGCAGCCAAGATAGGGACAGGACCTACGAGCAGTACTTC. It encodes CASSQDRDRTYEQYF.

The V and J genes are TRBV27 and TRBJ2-7; TRBD2 matches at 8 bases. The germline CDR1 and CDR2 sequences are MNHEY and SMNVEV (reference sequence). The CDR3 is 14 residues long. V shed 4 bases, J shed 4 bases, and the junction held 6 bases outside the gene matches. In DNA form, the CDR3 reads TGTGCCAGCAGTTCACGGGGGGGGGATTACGAGCAGTACTTC. This gives the protein CASSSRGGDYEQYF.

This clonotype has a handful of counts. The rearrangement joins TRBV20-1 to TRBJ2-7; tentative D call: TRBD2 (7 bases). The V and J ends lost 5 bases and 2 bases respectively, with 19 bases between them. This CDR3 has 15 residues. Germline assignment: CDR1 DFQATT and CDR2 SNEGSKA (reference sequence). This CDR3 is CSAPEGGQGAYEQYF. The DNA of the CDR3 is TGCAGTGCTCCAGAGGGGGGGCAGGGAGCCTACGAGCAGTACTTC.

This clonotype was seen at least ten times. The chain employs TRBV20-1 and TRBJ2-3; D ambiguous. CDR1 and CDR2 from the germline V gene are DFQATT and SNEGSKA (reference sequence). V was pared by 0 bases and J by 6 bases, with 10 bases between. The CDR3 loop spans 13 amino acids. For the CDR3, the DNA is TGCAGTGCTAGAGACGACGCCAAGGATACGCAGTATTTT. Translated, it gives CSARDDAKDTQYF.

This clonotype was counted many times. The V call is TRBV7-2, the J call TRBJ2-3; weak D call: TRBD2 (5 bases). The CDR3 spans 16 residues. The V gene's germline CDR1 is SGHTA and CDR2 FQGNSA. V lost 2 bases, J lost 0 bases, and 12 bases lay in between. The CDR3 loop reads CASSLQGTGSTDTQYF. The DNA of the CDR3 is TGTGCCAGCAGCTTACAAGGCACGGGGAGCACAGATACGCAGTATTTT.

This clonotype showed up many times. This chain connects TRBV2 to TRBJ2-6; D is unresolved. This CDR3 region has 14 residues. V lost 5 bases, J lost 0 bases, and 5 bases lay in between. Germline V gives CDR1 SNHLY, CDR2 FYNNEI. The CDR3 coding sequence is TGTGCCAGCAGTCTCAGCTCTGGGGCCAACGTCCTGACTTTC. Translating gives CASSLSSGANVLTF.

This clonotype was detected many times. The J gene is TRBJ2-7, the V gene TRBV12-3 or TRBV12-4; either TRBD1 or TRBD2 may supply D (5 bases each). Trimming removed 4 bases at V and 0 bases at J, with 22 bases between. The CDR3 covers 18 residues. CDR3 sequence (DNA): TGTGCCAGCAGTTCCCCTGGGGAGAGGACATCTATCTCCTACGAGCAGTACTTC. Residues: CASSSPGERTSISYEQYF.

This clonotype was seen at least ten times. J is TRBJ1-1 and V is TRBV2, with TRBD1 identical over 7 bases. CDR1 and CDR2 from the germline V gene are SNHLY and FYNNEI. With V trimmed by 5 bases and J by 6 bases, 9 bases remained unmatched. There are 14 residues in the CDR3. CDR3 region: CASSNRGFGSEAFF. The CDR3 DNA is TGTGCCAGCAGTAACAGGGGATTCGGCTCTGAAGCTTTCTTT.

This clonotype came up a few times. The chain has TRBV7-9 and TRBJ2-1; a possible D gene is TRBD2 (6 bases). CDR1 is SEHNR, CDR2 FQNEAQ, per germline (reference sequence). The CDR3 extends over 14 amino acids. Trimming pared 2 bases from V and 2 bases from J, leaving 7 bases between. The CDR3 bases are TGTGCCAGCAGCTTACCGGGAGCCTACAATGAGCAGTTCTTC. Its protein is CASSLPGAYNEQFF.

The chain joins TRBV20-1 to TRBJ2-3; 13 bases are shared with TRBD2. Losses at the gene ends were 4 bases for V and 0 bases for J; bases not matched to a gene: 7. The CDR3 covers 17 residues. Germline V lookup: CDR1 DFQATT, CDR2 SNEGSKA (reference sequence). The CDR3 DNA reads TGCAGTGCTACCCCCGGGACTAGCGGGGTAAGCACAGATACGCAGTATTTT. Protein: CSATPGTSGVSTDTQYF.

This chain joins TRBV5-4 and TRBJ1-1; no reliable D call. Trimming stripped 0 bases from V and 6 bases from J, with 15 bases between. Germline assignment: CDR1 SGHNT and CDR2 YYREEE (reference sequence). CDR3 length: 15 amino acids. The CDR3 DNA reads TGTGCCAGCAGCTTGGATGACAAGTCGTCCCCTGAAGCTTTCTTT. Amino acids: CASSLDDKSSPEAFF.

V and J are TRBV13 and TRBJ1-4; 7 nucleotides agree with TRBD1. Germline trimming cut 5 bases from V and 5 bases from J; bases unmatched to any gene: 8. Germline-derived CDR1 and CDR2 are PRHDT and FYEKMQ (reference sequence). The CDR3 sequence is 15 residues long. The CDR3 here is CASSSRGGGNEKLFF. CDR3 in DNA: TGTGCCAGCAGCAGCCGAGGGGGCGGGAATGAAAAACTGTTTTTT.

In this sample, this clonotype turned up a few times. This chain connects TRBV2 to TRBJ1-2; D gene ambiguous. Germline CDR1 and CDR2: SNHLY and FYNNEI. The V end was cut by 2 bases, the J end by 4 bases, with 14 bases between. The CDR3 totals 15 residues. CDR3 sequence: CASSERFLVSYGYTF. The CDR3 DNA follows: TGTGCCAGCAGTGAACGTTTTCTCGTCAGCTATGGCTACACCTTC.

This clonotype has more than one count but fewer than ten. This rearrangement joins TRBV5-1 to TRBJ2-7; weak D call: TRBD1 (5 bases). V shed 3 bases and J shed 0 bases, with 10 bases lying between them. CDR1 SGHRS and CDR2 YFSETQ come from the germline V gene. The CDR3 sequence is 14 residues long. CDR3 loop: CASSSGHGSYEQYF. The CDR3 DNA reads TGCGCCAGCAGCTCAGGACACGGCTCCTACGAGCAGTACTTC.

J is TRBJ2-6 and V is TRBV6-5; the D is unclear. Germline-derived CDR1 and CDR2 are MNHEY and SVGAGI. Trimming left V 2 bases short and J 0 bases short, with 5 bases between. CDR3 length: 15 amino acids. The CDR3 DNA is TGTGCCAGCAGTTACAGGGCCTCTGGGGCCAACGTCCTGACTTTC. Its protein product is CASSYRASGANVLTF.

The table lists this clonotype with many counts. J is TRBJ2-1 and V is TRBV7-2; TRBD2 is a possible D gene (5 bases). The germline gives CDR1 SGHTA, CDR2 FQGNSA. V was trimmed by 1 base and J by 0 bases, leaving 13 bases between them. The CDR3 spans 17 residues. The CDR3 sequence is CASSLEIDTSSYNEQFF. Here the CDR3 DNA reads TGTGCCAGCAGCTTAGAGATAGATACTAGCTCCTACAATGAGCAGTTCTTC.

This chain uses TRBV2 with TRBJ2-3; 7 bases line up with TRBD2. The CDR3 has 15 amino acids. The V gene's germline CDR1 is SNHLY and CDR2 FYNNEI. Trimming removed 3 bases from V and 5 bases from J; junction bases left unmatched: 8. The CDR3 sequence: CASSESAGVRDTQYF. The CDR3 nucleotides read TGTGCCAGCAGTGAGAGTGCGGGAGTACGAGATACGCAGTATTTT.

The gene calls are TRBV7-9 and TRBJ2-5; D not certain. The CDR3 extends over 13 amino acids. Trimming cost V 2 bases and J 2 bases, with 6 bases left between them. Germline V gene lookup returns CDR1 SEHNR and CDR2 FQNEAQ (reference sequence). The CDR3 DNA reads TGTGCCAGCAGCTTAAATCAACAAGAGACCCAGTACTTC. Translated: CASSLNQQETQYF.

The table lists this clonotype with a few counts. The CDR3 spells CASRTGTRNTEAFF. The CDR3 DNA follows: TGTGCCAGCAGAACCGGGACGCGAAACACTGAAGCTTTCTTT. This sequence joins TRBV7-9 and TRBJ1-1, with a weak D call TRBD1 (5 bases). V was cut by 6 bases and J by 2 bases, with 13 bases left in between. This CDR3 is 14 amino acids long. The germline CDR1 and CDR2 sequences are SEHNR and FQNEAQ (reference sequence).

The sample holds a few counts of this clonotype. The chain is built from TRBV27 and TRBJ2-7, with unresolved D. Trimming shortened V by 5 bases and J by 1 base, and 9 bases separated the two germline ends. The germline gives CDR1 MNHEY, CDR2 SMNVEV (reference sequence). CDR3 length: 13 amino acids. CDR3 region: CASSPSVSYEQYF. The DNA for the CDR3 is TGTGCCAGCAGTCCCAGCGTATCCTACGAGCAGTACTTC.